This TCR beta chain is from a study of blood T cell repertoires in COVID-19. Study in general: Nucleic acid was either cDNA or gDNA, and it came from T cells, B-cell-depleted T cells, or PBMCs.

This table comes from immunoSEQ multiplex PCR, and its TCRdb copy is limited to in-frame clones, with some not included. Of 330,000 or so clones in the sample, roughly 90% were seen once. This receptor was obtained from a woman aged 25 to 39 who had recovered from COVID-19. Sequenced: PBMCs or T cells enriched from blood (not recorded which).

CDR3 region: CASSSLQGQGLETQYF. DNA for the CDR3: TGTGCCAGCAGCTCACTCCAGGGACAGGGCCTGGAGACCCAGTACTTC. This chain links TRBV5-4 with TRBJ2-5; 9 bases match TRBD1. The CDR3 runs to 16 residues. From germline, CDR1 is SGHNT and CDR2 YYREEE (reference sequence). V dropped 3 bases and J dropped 5; count of bases not matched to a gene: 11.